This entry lists 22 T cell receptor beta chains sequenced from one sample in a study of beta chain features in type 1 diabetes. All of the isolated RNA was reverse transcribed, so expressed TCRB transcripts were sequenced. This table comes from immunoSEQ multiplex PCR, and its TCRdb copy is limited to in-frame clones, with some not included. The repertoire holds around 160,000 clones, with nearly 50% as singletons. The sequenced sample was Tregs from blood. Source of these receptors: a man aged 18 to 30 in good health.

The rearrangement joins TRBV19 to TRBJ2-2, with D unclear. Deletions cut 3 bases from V and 1 base from J, with 9 bases between. Germline V gene sequence: CDR1 LNHDA, CDR2 SQIVND (reference sequence). This CDR3 has 15 residues. The CDR3 nucleotides read TGTGCCAGTAGTATCCTCGGCGGGAACACCGGGGAGCTGTTTTTT. Translating it yields CASSILGGNTGELFF. Combining the CDR3 with reference TRBV19 and TRBJ2-2 gives the whole variable domain DGGITQSPKYLFRKEGQNVTLSCEQNLNHDAMYWYRQDPGQGLRLIYYSQIVNDFQKGDIAEGYSVSREKKESFPLTVTSAQKNPTAFYLCASSILGGNTGELFFGEGSRLTVL.

V usage is TRBV5-1 and J usage is TRBJ2-1; possibly TRBD2 for D (5 bases). Germline V gene lookup returns CDR1 SGHRS and CDR2 YFSETQ. The CDR3 loop spans 13 amino acids. Between the trimmed V and J ends, which lost 4 bases and 9 bases, there was a span of 14 bases. The CDR3 is CASSISKDSEQFF. CDR3 nucleotides: TGCGCCAGCAGCATCTCGAAGGACTCTGAGCAGTTCTTC.

The chain joins TRBV28 to TRBJ2-6, with TRBD1 identical over 7 bases. V dropped 4 bases and J dropped 0; count of bases not matched to a gene: 12. Germline CDR1 and CDR2: MDHEN and SYDVKM. The CDR3 has 19 residues. The CDR3 spells CASSWSYRGRPSGANVLTF. Here the CDR3 DNA reads TGTGCCAGCAGTTGGAGCTACAGGGGTCGTCCCTCTGGGGCCAACGTCCTGACTTTC.

V usage is TRBV29-1 and J usage is TRBJ1-5; D is unclear. From germline, CDR1 is SQVTM and CDR2 ANQGSEA. The CDR3 runs to 13 residues. Trimming took 7 bases from V and 7 from J, leaving 17 bases between them. The CDR3 is CSASMGEGQPQHF. DNA of the CDR3: TGCAGCGCCTCCATGGGAGAAGGACAGCCCCAGCATTTT.

The CDR3 here is CASSSFGTNNQPQHF. As DNA, the CDR3 is TGTGCCAGCAGCTCGTTCGGGACAAACAATCAGCCCCAGCATTTT. The chain couples TRBV7-2 to TRBJ1-5; D is possibly TRBD1 (6 bases). This CDR3 spans 15 amino acids. Germline CDR1 is SGHTA and CDR2 is FQGNSA. V lost 4 bases and J 3 bases, leaving 13 bases between the germline ends.

This clone appeared a single time. The chain joins TRBV7-3 to TRBJ2-1, with 7 bases aligning to TRBD2. V lost 0 bases, J lost 3 bases, and 2 bases stayed unmatched. Per the germline V gene, CDR1 is SGHTA and CDR2 is FQGTGA. The CDR3 is made up of 15 amino acids. CDR3 coding DNA: TGTGCCAGCAGCTTAACGGGGGGGGGCTACAATGAGCAGTTCTTC. This gives the protein CASSLTGGGYNEQFF.

The V gene is TRBV23-1, the J gene TRBJ1-1; the D is unclear. TRBV23-1 is an open reading frame whose function is uncertain. The CDR3 is made up of 19 amino acids. The V end was cut by 1 base, the J end by 4 bases, with 25 bases between. Written as DNA, the CDR3 is TGCGCCAGCAGTCAATTAGTCAGGTCTCTGGCGTTTTTGAGCACTGAAGCTTTCTTT. Its protein product is CASSQLVRSLAFLSTEAFF.

The J gene is TRBJ2-3, the V gene TRBV7-6; 7 bases align to TRBD2. Germline trimming cut 3 bases from V and 3 bases from J; bases unmatched to any gene: 3. This CDR3 spans 14 amino acids. The germline V gene has CDR1 SGHVS and CDR2 FNYEAQ. CDR3 protein: CASSFRGSTDTQYF. CDR3 DNA sequence: TGTGCCAGCAGCTTCCGCGGGAGTACAGATACGCAGTATTTT.

The chain couples TRBV30 to TRBJ2-2; weak D call: TRBD1 (6 bases). V lost 2 bases, J lost 4 bases, and 17 bases lay in between. The CDR3 covers 16 residues. Looked up from germline, CDR1 is GTSNPN and CDR2 is SVGIG (reference sequence). CDR3 in DNA: TGTGCCTGGAGTCGCCGGGGACAACTTGGCACCGGGGAGCTGTTTTTT. Protein sequence: CAWSRRGQLGTGELFF. Filled out from reference TRBV30 and TRBJ2-2, the complete variable domain reads SQTIHQWPATLVQPVGSPLSLECTVEGTSNPNLYWYRQAAGRGLQLLFYSVGIGQISSEVPQNLSASRPQDRQFILSSKKLLLSDSGFYLCAWSRRGQLGTGELFFGEGSRLTVL.

Only a few counts were recorded for this clone. The chain combines TRBV28 with TRBJ2-7; 9 positions match TRBD2. V shed 3 bases and J 2 bases; nucleotides not matched to a gene: 5. The germline gives CDR1 MDHEN, CDR2 SYDVKM. This CDR3 contains 15 residues. The CDR3 spells CASSLVTSGTYEQYF. The CDR3 bases are TGTGCCAGCAGTTTGGTGACTAGCGGAACCTACGAGCAGTACTTC.

This rearrangement joins TRBV5-1 to TRBJ1-4; no definite D call. The CDR3 runs 14 residues. The ends were cut back, 4 bases at V and 10 bases at J, with 17 bases in the middle. Germline V lookup: CDR1 SGHRS, CDR2 YFSETQ. Here the CDR3 reads CASSPRLSTGKLFF. CDR3 DNA sequence: TGCGCCAGCAGCCCTCGCCTATCAACGGGAAAACTGTTTTTT.

The chain combines TRBV28 with TRBJ1-1; the D gene is possibly TRBD1 (5 bases). V was cut by 4 bases and J by 4 bases, with 19 bases left in between. CDR1 and CDR2 from the germline V gene are MDHEN and SYDVKM. The CDR3 extends over 16 amino acids. The CDR3 nucleotides read TGTGCCAGCAGTTGGGGGGGACCGAATTGGGGCACTGAAGCTTTCTTT. It is translated as CASSWGGPNWGTEAFF.

This chain uses TRBV2 with TRBJ1-2; a possible D gene is TRBD1 (5 bases). V was cut by 1 base and J by 7 bases, with 16 bases left in between. In germline, CDR1 is SNHLY, CDR2 FYNNEI. The CDR3 loop spans 15 amino acids. CDR3 sequence reads: CASSEERGGSSGYTF. In DNA form, the CDR3 reads TGTGCCAGCAGTGAAGAGCGGGGCGGTTCAAGTGGCTACACCTTC.

The sample holds a few counts of this clone. The chain couples TRBV7-2 to TRBJ2-5; TRBD2 matches at 13 bases. The CDR3 has 17 residues. V lost 4 bases to trimming and J lost 5 bases; unmatched junction nucleotides: 10. CDR1 is SGHTA, CDR2 FQGNSA, per germline. The CDR3 sequence: CASSSWVLAGGRETQYF. CDR3 bases: TGTGCCAGCAGCTCCTGGGTACTAGCGGGGGGGCGGGAGACCCAGTACTTC.

The chain recombines TRBV29-1 with TRBJ2-3; maybe TRBD1 (5 bases). The V and J ends lost 6 bases and 0 bases respectively, with 25 bases between them. This CDR3 region has 18 residues. From germline, CDR1 is SQVTM and CDR2 ANQGSEA. This CDR3 is CSVVPTVTSSYSTDTQYF. CDR3 DNA: TGCAGCGTGGTGCCGACAGTTACCTCTTCGTATAGCACAGATACGCAGTATTTT.

Only one count was recorded for this clone. The genes are TRBV5-1 and TRBJ2-3, with 7 bases fitting TRBD1. Germline CDR1 SGHRS, CDR2 YFSETQ. With V trimmed by 2 bases and J by 0 bases, 3 bases remained unmatched. This CDR3 contains 15 residues. The CDR3 coding sequence is TGCGCCAGCAGCTTCGAGGGGGCTAGCACAGATACGCAGTATTTT. Amino acids: CASSFEGASTDTQYF.

This chain links TRBV4-2 with TRBJ2-7, with D tentatively TRBD2 (6 bases). Trimming left V 4 bases short and J 2 bases short, with 15 bases between. The CDR3 totals 15 residues. CDR1 is LGHNA and CDR2 is YNFKEQ in the germline V gene. CDR3: CASSPALGGAYEQYF. The CDR3 region has the DNA TGTGCCAGCAGCCCGGCGCTTGGCGGGGCCTACGAGCAGTACTTC.

V and J are TRBV7-2 and TRBJ2-7; TRBD1 matches 9 bases. V shed 2 bases and J 6 bases; nucleotides not matched to a gene: 5. Germline CDR1 reads SGHTA; CDR2 reads FQGNSA. The CDR3 is 14 residues long. The CDR3 is CASSLRDRVSEQYF. Written as DNA, the CDR3 is TGTGCCAGCAGCTTAAGGGACAGGGTATCCGAGCAGTACTTC.

On this clone: Other DNA sequences within the sample encode an identical CDR3. The rearrangement links TRBV18 to TRBJ2-7; TRBD1 agrees at 9 bases. In germline, CDR1 is KGHSH, CDR2 LQKENI. V dropped 4 bases and J dropped 2; count of bases not matched to a gene: 12. The CDR3 loop spans 17 amino acids. CDR3 sequence (DNA): TGTGCCAGCTCACGGCAAACCGGGACAGGGTTGACCTACGAGCAGTACTTC. Its translation is CASSRQTGTGLTYEQYF.

The V gene is TRBV19, the J gene TRBJ1-5, with 10 bases fitting TRBD1. CDR1 is LNHDA and CDR2 is SQIVND in the germline V gene (reference sequence). CDR3 size: 17 residues. J gave up 2 bases and V 5 bases, and 9 bases lay outside the gene matches. The CDR3 region has the DNA TGTGCCAGTAGTTTTGCCGTGGACAGGGGGGGCAATCAGCCCCAGCATTTT. This translates into CASSFAVDRGGNQPQHF.

The chain couples TRBV7-3 to TRBJ2-7, with TRBD1 matching over 7 bases. The ends lost 5 bases at V and 3 bases at J; junction bases unmatched: 10. Germline CDR1 is SGHTA and CDR2 is FQGTGA. CDR3 length equals 15 residues. The chain's CDR3 is CASSVTTGLGYEQYF. CDR3 bases: TGTGCCAGCAGCGTGACGACAGGGTTAGGCTACGAGCAGTACTTC.

V and J are TRBV30 and TRBJ2-3, with D perhaps matching TRBD2 (6 bases). The CDR3 contains 14 residues. Germline V lookup: CDR1 GTSNPN, CDR2 SVGIG (reference sequence). Trimming cost V 2 bases and J 3 bases, with 12 bases left between them. The CDR3 protein is CAWSPGLETDTQYF. The CDR3 nucleotides read TGTGCCTGGAGTCCGGGACTGGAAACAGATACGCAGTATTTT. The full variable domain, its missing parts supplied by reference TRBV30 and TRBJ2-3, is SQTIHQWPATLVQPVGSPLSLECTVEGTSNPNLYWYRQAAGRGLQLLFYSVGIGQISSEVPQNLSASRPQDRQFILSSKKLLLSDSGFYLCAWSPGLETDTQYFGPGTRLTVL.